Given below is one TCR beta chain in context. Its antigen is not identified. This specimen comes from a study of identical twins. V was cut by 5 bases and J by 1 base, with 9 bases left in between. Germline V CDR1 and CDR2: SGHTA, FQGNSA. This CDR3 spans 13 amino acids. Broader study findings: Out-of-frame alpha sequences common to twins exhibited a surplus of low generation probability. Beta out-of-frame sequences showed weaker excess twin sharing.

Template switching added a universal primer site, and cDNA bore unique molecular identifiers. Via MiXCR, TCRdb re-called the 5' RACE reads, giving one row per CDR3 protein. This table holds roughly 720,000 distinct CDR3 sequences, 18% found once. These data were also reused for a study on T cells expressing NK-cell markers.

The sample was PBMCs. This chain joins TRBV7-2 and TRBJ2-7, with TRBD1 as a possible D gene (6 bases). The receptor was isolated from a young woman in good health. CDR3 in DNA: TGTGCCAGCAGCCGGGGACATTCCTACGAGCAGTACTTC. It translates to CASSRGHSYEQYF.